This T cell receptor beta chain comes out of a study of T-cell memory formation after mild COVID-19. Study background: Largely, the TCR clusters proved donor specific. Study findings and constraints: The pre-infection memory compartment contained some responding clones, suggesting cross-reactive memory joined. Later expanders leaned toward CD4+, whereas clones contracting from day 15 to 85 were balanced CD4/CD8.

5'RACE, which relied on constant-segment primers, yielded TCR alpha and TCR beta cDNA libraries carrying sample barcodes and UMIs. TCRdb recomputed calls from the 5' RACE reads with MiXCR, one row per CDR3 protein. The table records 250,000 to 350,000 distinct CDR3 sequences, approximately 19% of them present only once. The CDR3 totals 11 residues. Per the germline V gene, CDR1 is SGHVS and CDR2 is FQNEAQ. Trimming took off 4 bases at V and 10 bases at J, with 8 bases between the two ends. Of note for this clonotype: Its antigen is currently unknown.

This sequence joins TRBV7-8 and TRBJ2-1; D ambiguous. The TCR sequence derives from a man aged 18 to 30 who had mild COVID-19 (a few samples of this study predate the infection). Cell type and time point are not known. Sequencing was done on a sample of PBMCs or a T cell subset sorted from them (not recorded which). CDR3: CASSYSKEQFF. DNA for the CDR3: TGTGCCAGCAGCTACTCTAAGGAGCAGTTCTTC.